These 4 T cell receptor beta chains came from one sample sequenced in a study of blood T cell repertoires in COVID-19. The method was immunoSEQ multiplex PCR; TCRdb's version includes in-frame clones alone and lacks a portion of them. The table includes about 150,000 clones, around nine tenths detected once. The sample consisted of peripheral blood. Source of these receptors: a human donor in a cohort sampled during active COVID-19.

This chain uses TRBV7-8 with TRBJ2-2; 8 nucleotides agree with TRBD2. CDR3 length: 16 amino acids. Germline V gives CDR1 SGHVS, CDR2 FQNEAQ. With 4 bases clipped from V and 6 bases from J, the junction kept 10 bases outside the gene matches. CDR3 DNA: TGTGCCAGCAGCTCCGGACTAGCCAACCGAGCCGGGGAGCTGTTTTTT. This gives the protein CASSSGLANRAGELFF.

V gene TRBV27 combines with J gene TRBJ2-7, with 9 bases fitting TRBD1. V lost 3 bases to trimming and J lost 5 bases; unmatched junction nucleotides: 17. The germline CDR1 and CDR2 sequences are MNHEY and SMNVEV (reference sequence). This CDR3 has 18 amino acids. Written as DNA, the CDR3 is TGTGCCAGCAGTTTCCGTACCCCCAGGGACAGGGAAGAGGACGAGCAGTACTTC. Residues: CASSFRTPRDREEDEQYF.

The V call is TRBV14, the J call TRBJ2-7; 7 positions match TRBD2. This CDR3 spans 15 amino acids. Germline V gene sequence: CDR1 SGHDN, CDR2 FVKESK. The V segment lost 5 bases and the J segment 4 bases; nucleotides outside the gene matches: 11. CDR3 nucleotide sequence: TGTGCCAGCAGCTCCCTCGGGGGGAACGGTTACGAGCAGTACTTC. Protein: CASSSLGGNGYEQYF.

This rearrangement joins TRBV7-9 to TRBJ1-4; the D is unclear. Trimming cost V 6 bases and J 11 bases, with 13 bases left between them. This CDR3 contains 12 residues. From germline, CDR1 is SEHNR and CDR2 FQNEAQ (reference sequence). The CDR3 loop is CASSSEDGKLFF. CDR3 DNA sequence: TGTGCCAGCAGTTCCGAGGATGGGAAACTGTTTTTT.